A single sample is the source of the 26 T cell receptor beta chains below, sequenced in a study of monozygotic twins with inflammatory bowel disease. TCRdb re-called the 5' RACE reads and catalogs CDR3 proteins one per entry, DNA excluded. The clone table shows around 47,000 distinct CDR3 sequences, with the ten largest holding 5.3%. The sample was blood. The receptor set was obtained from a human donor with ulcerative colitis or Crohn's disease, or a healthy co-twin of an affected twin (not recorded which).

The rearrangement links TRBV30 to TRBJ2-5. Germline CDR1 reads GTSNPN; CDR2 reads SVGIG (reference sequence). This CDR3 has 12 residues. The CDR3 region is CAWSVFRETQYF.

This chain uses TRBV11-2 with TRBJ2-5; TCRdb's D call, TRBD2, is unchecked because there is no DNA. Germline CDR1 is SGHAT and CDR2 is FQNNGV. This CDR3 spans 14 amino acids. CDR3 region: CASSFIAGGKTQYF. Together with reference TRBV11-2 and TRBJ2-5, the CDR3 gives the full variable domain: EAGVAQSPRYKIIEKRQSVAFWCNPISGHATLYWYQQILGQGPKLLIQFQNNGVVDDSQLPKDRFSAERLKGVDSTLKIQPAKLEDSAVYLCASSFIAGGKTQYFGPGTRLLVL.

V and J are TRBV20-1 and TRBJ2-2; the D gene TCRdb calls, TRBD2, cannot be checked with no DNA. CDR3 length: 14 residues. Germline CDR1 is DFQATT and CDR2 is SNEGSKA (reference sequence). This CDR3 is CSASSGMNTGELFF.

The chain combines TRBV10-2 with TRBJ2-6; TCRdb gives TRBD1 as the D gene, but with no DNA this cannot be confirmed. This CDR3 has 15 amino acids. Germline V gives CDR1 WSHSY, CDR2 SAAADI. CDR3 region: CASGTDHSGANVLTF.

The chain employs TRBV30 and TRBJ2-2; the D call from TCRdb, TRBD2, cannot be confirmed without DNA. The CDR3 totals 16 residues. The germline CDR1 and CDR2 sequences are GTSNPN and SVGIG (reference sequence). CDR3 sequence: CAWGLGRLRNTGELFF.

The chain recombines TRBV5-1 with TRBJ2-1. Germline loops: CDR1 SGHRS, CDR2 YFSETQ. The CDR3 extends over 15 amino acids. The CDR3 loop is CASSLASGPTDEQFF.

The chain recombines TRBV20-1 with TRBJ2-3; the D call of TRBD1 rests on TCRdb alone, since no DNA is present to check it. The CDR3 is 13 amino acids. Per the germline V gene, CDR1 is DFQATT and CDR2 is SNEGSKA (reference sequence). The CDR3 spells CGARAAGTDTQYF.

The gene calls are TRBV12-3 or TRBV12-4 and TRBJ1-4; TCRdb picks TRBD1, but there is no DNA to check that call. The CDR3 is 14 amino acids. This CDR3 reads CASRAGGAGEKLFF.

The chain carries TRBV20-1 and TRBJ2-7; with no DNA, the TCRdb D assignment of TRBD1 cannot be verified. Germline lookup yields CDR1 DFQATT and CDR2 SNEGSKA (reference sequence). CDR3 length: 15 amino acids. CDR3 loop: CSARSLGGQTYEQYF.

The rearrangement uses TRBV20-1 and TRBJ1-1; without DNA, the TCRdb call of TRBD1 cannot be checked. The CDR3 is 12 residues long. Germline loops: CDR1 DFQATT, CDR2 SNEGSKA (reference sequence). The CDR3 region is CFLPGRGTEAFF.

CDR3 sequence reads: CASSVGYEQYF. The chain carries TRBV6-1 and TRBJ2-7. The CDR3 runs to 11 residues. Germline CDR1 and CDR2: MNHNS and SASEGT.

The CDR3 spells CSATGDSYGYTF. The gene calls are TRBV20-1 and TRBJ1-2. The CDR3 is made up of 12 amino acids. Looked up from germline, CDR1 is DFQATT and CDR2 is SNEGSKA (reference sequence).

The chain uses TRBV3-1 and TRBJ1-1; TCRdb indicates TRBD1, and absent DNA this call remains unverified. Germline values: CDR1 LGHDT, CDR2 YNNKEL (reference sequence). The CDR3 sequence is 15 residues long. The CDR3 region is CASSLSRTGGVEAFF.

The V gene is TRBV29-1, the J gene TRBJ2-5; TCRdb calls TRBD1, which cannot be checked without DNA. This CDR3 has 12 amino acids. Looked up from germline, CDR1 is SQVTM and CDR2 is ANQGSEA. CDR3 protein: CSGGTGKETQYF.

The chain carries TRBV18 and TRBJ2-5. CDR1 and CDR2 (germline): KGHSH, LQKENI. There are 14 residues in the CDR3. The CDR3 is CASSPPTLKETQYF.

The chain recombines TRBV20-1 with TRBJ1-2; TCRdb selects TRBD1, and the lack of DNA leaves this call unchecked. This CDR3 comprises 14 residues. In germline, CDR1 is DFQATT, CDR2 SNEGSKA (reference sequence). CDR3 residues: CSARRPEGDRGYTF.

This chain uses TRBV19 with TRBJ2-1; TCRdb reports TRBD2, a call that lacks DNA to check it against. The CDR3 has 17 residues. Germline values: CDR1 LNHDA, CDR2 SQIVND (reference sequence). The CDR3 is CASSIGYWAGGYNEQFF.

The V call is TRBV9, the J call TRBJ1-6; TCRdb's D call of TRBD1 is untestable without DNA. The CDR3 runs to 15 residues. The germline CDR1 and CDR2 sequences are SGDLS and YYNGEE. CDR3 amino acids: CASSVGGQTNSPLHF.

The chain employs TRBV20-1 and TRBJ2-3; TCRdb picks TRBD2, but there is no DNA to check that call. CDR1 DFQATT and CDR2 SNEGSKA come from the germline V gene (reference sequence). The CDR3 length is 18 residues. This CDR3 is CSASGLAGVLASTDTQYF.

The CDR3 region is CSASISLATDTQYF. The rearrangement uses TRBV20-1 and TRBJ2-3. CDR1 and CDR2 from the germline V gene are DFQATT and SNEGSKA (reference sequence). This CDR3 region has 14 residues.

J is TRBJ2-2 and V is TRBV29-1; checking the TCRdb D call of TRBD1 is not possible without DNA. This CDR3 is 14 amino acids long. Germline lookup yields CDR1 SQVTM and CDR2 ANQGSEA. The CDR3 reads CSVVQGSASGELFF.

V and J are TRBV2 and TRBJ2-1; there is no DNA to check the TCRdb D call of TRBD2. The CDR3 covers 16 residues. Germline CDR1 reads SNHLY; CDR2 reads FYNNEI. The CDR3 spells CASSEALGGSHNEQFF.

CDR3 amino acids: CASRGSGQGNEQYF. This chain links TRBV4-2 with TRBJ2-7; the D gene TCRdb calls, TRBD1, cannot be checked with no DNA. Germline V gene sequence: CDR1 LGHNA, CDR2 YNFKEQ. The CDR3 runs to 14 residues.

The J gene is TRBJ1-2, the V gene TRBV4-1; the TCRdb D gene call, TRBD1, has no DNA to confirm it. The CDR3 extends over 15 amino acids. Germline lookup yields CDR1 MGHRA and CDR2 YSYEKL. The CDR3 loop reads CASSRPGQGIGGYTF.

This sequence joins TRBV5-1 and TRBJ1-1. The CDR3 runs 15 residues. Germline lookup yields CDR1 SGHRS and CDR2 YFSETQ. CDR3 protein: CASSLAGNMNTEAFF.

V gene TRBV6-1 combines with J gene TRBJ2-7; absent DNA, TCRdb's TRBD2 call cannot be checked. The CDR3 is made up of 16 amino acids. CDR1 and CDR2 from the germline V gene are MNHNS and SASEGT. This CDR3 is CASRRGLAGGFYEQYF.